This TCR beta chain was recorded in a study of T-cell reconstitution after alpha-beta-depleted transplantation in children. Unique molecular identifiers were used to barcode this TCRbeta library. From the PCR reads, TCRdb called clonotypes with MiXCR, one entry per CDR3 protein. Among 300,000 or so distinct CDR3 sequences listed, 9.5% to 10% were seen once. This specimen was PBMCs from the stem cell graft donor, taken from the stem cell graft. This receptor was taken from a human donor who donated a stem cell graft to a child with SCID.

CDR3 loop: CASSRQGARGGYTF. The DNA for the CDR3 is TGTGCCAGCAGCCGCCAGGGGGCGAGGGGTGGCTACACCTTC. V is TRBV3-1 and J is TRBJ1-2; TRBD1 matches at 8 bases. Unmatched junction bases numbered 8, after V lost 4 bases and J lost 7 bases. Looked up from germline, CDR1 is LGHDT and CDR2 is YNNKEL (reference sequence). The CDR3 consists of 14 residues.